This T cell receptor (beta chain) was found in a study of blood T cell repertoires in COVID-19. The overall study: Samples of COVID-19 (acute and convalescent) were obtained from the United States, Italy and Spain.

The CDR3 spans 20 residues. V shed 4 bases and J 2 bases; nucleotides not matched to a gene: 14. Germline V gives CDR1 LGHNA, CDR2 YNFKEQ. Repertoires were generated with immunoSEQ multiplex PCR, while TCRdb's copy carries only in-frame clones and drops some. The repertoire holds around 110,000 clones, about two thirds seen once, with about 1% in the top ten. This clone was seen a handful of times. The V and J genes are TRBV4-2 and TRBJ2-7, with 16 positions matching TRBD2. The TCR sequence derives from a human donor with acute or convalescent COVID-19. The donor label of this sample is uncertain. Source material: peripheral blood. CDR3: CASSLDGTSGGARLPYEQYF. The CDR3 DNA reads as TGTGCCAGCAGCCTAGATGGGACTAGCGGGGGGGCCCGACTTCCCTACGAGCAGTACTTC.